These T cell receptor beta chains were read from a single sample in a study of blood T cell repertoires in COVID-19. The protocol was immunoSEQ multiplex PCR, while the TCRdb copy is restricted to in-frame clones and leaves out a portion. The repertoire consists of around 250,000 clones, with nearly 85% occurring once and the leading ten covering around 9.2%. The sequenced sample consisted of peripheral blood. Every receptor here comes from a human donor in a cohort sampled during active COVID-19. Both conserved end residues are part of each CDR3. D genes are given only for firm matches. Clone size appears in some rows only: once, few, many, or a class for an expanded clone.

TRBD1,TRBJ1-1,TRBV12-5,-,CASKNRGDVSRNTEAFF,TGTGCTAGTAAAAACAGGGGCGACGTGTCCCGAAACACTGAAGCTTTCTTT
-,TRBJ1-3,TRBV5-8,-,CASFERVTGNTIYF,TGTGCCAGCTTTGAGAGGGTGACTGGAAACACCATATATTTT
TRBD2,TRBJ2-5,TRBV7-9,-,CASTPLGVAGTKETQYF,TGTGCCAGCACCCCCCTCGGGGTAGCGGGCACAAAAGAGACCCAGTACTTC
-,TRBJ1-6,TRBV18,-,CASSPKNVSPLHF,TGTGCCAGCTCACCTAAAAATGTTTCACCCCTCCACTTT
-,TRBJ1-2,TRBV6-2/TRBV6-3,-,CASSYPGGIYGYTF,TGTGCCAGCAGTTACCCTGGCGGGATATATGGCTACACCTTC
-,TRBJ2-6,TRBV27,-,CASSSSGAGANVLTF,TGTGCCAGCAGTTCTTCAGGGGCAGGGGCCAACGTCCTGACTTTC
-,TRBJ2-5,TRBV6-2/TRBV6-3,-,CASSYSGRGETQYF,TGTGCCAGCAGTTACTCGGGCAGGGGCGAGACCCAGTACTTC
TRBD2,TRBJ2-7,TRBV20-1,-,CSASISAGGNYEQYF,TGCAGTGCTAGTATTTCAGCGGGAGGTAACTACGAGCAGTACTTC
TRBD2,TRBJ2-3,TRBV5-1,-,CASSLWTSRQQYF,TGCGCCAGCAGCCTGTGGACTAGCCGACAGCAGTATTTT
-,TRBJ2-5,TRBV15,-,CATSKTASSQETQYF,TGTGCCACCAGCAAAACAGCCTCGAGTCAAGAGACCCAGTACTTC
-,TRBJ1-2,TRBV5-4,-,CASSLAGNYGYTF,TGTGCCAGCAGCTTGGCGGGGAACTATGGCTACACCTTC
TRBD2,TRBJ2-1,TRBV19,-,CASSIQREIGEQFF,TGTGCCAGTAGTATCCAGCGGGAGATTGGTGAGCAGTTCTTC
TRBD2,TRBJ2-1,TRBV7-9,once,CASSLKTPRGGQVNEQFF,TGTGCCAGCAGCTTAAAAACTCCCCGCGGGGGGCAAGTGAATGAGCAGTTCTTC
-,TRBJ2-7,TRBV2,once,CASSRGGAGARLEQYF,TGTGCCAGCAGCCGGGGTGGGGCAGGGGCCCGCCTCGAGCAGTACTTC
-,TRBJ1-2,TRBV28,-,CASSNPKEVYTF,TGTGCCAGCAGTAACCCAAAGGAGGTCTACACCTTC
-,TRBJ1-4,TRBV7-9,-,CASSLRRGVDVEKLFF,TGTGCCAGCAGCCTCAGACGGGGGGTGGACGTTGAAAAACTGTTTTTT
TRBD2,TRBJ2-5,TRBV9,once,CASSPRKWRGNQETQYF,TGTGCCAGCAGCCCTCGAAAATGGCGGGGGAACCAAGAGACCCAGTACTTC
-,TRBJ1-1,TRBV18,-,CASSPARGLGWDTEAFF,TGTGCCAGCTCACCAGCCCGCGGGTTGGGTTGGGACACTGAAGCTTTCTTT
-,TRBJ1-2,TRBV7-8,-,CASSLSITGIPNYGYTF,TGTGCCAGCAGCTTATCAATAACAGGGATTCCTAACTATGGCTACACCTTC
-,TRBJ2-3,TRBV6-5,-,CASTPSVSTDTQYF,TGTGCCAGCACTCCTAGCGTAAGCACAGATACGCAGTATTTT
-,TRBJ1-4,TRBV5-8,-,CASRAVGGDEKLFF,TGTGCCAGCAGGGCTGTCGGAGGGGATGAAAAACTGTTTTTT
-,TRBJ1-1,TRBV28,-,CASSLPPQGGWMNTEAFF,TGTGCCAGCAGTTTGCCTCCACAGGGTGGGTGGATGAACACTGAAGCTTTCTTT
TRBD1,TRBJ1-1,TRBV11-2,-,CASSLLSGTGVATEAFF,TGTGCCAGCAGCTTACTTTCCGGGACAGGGGTGGCCACTGAAGCTTTCTTT
TRBD1,TRBJ1-6,TRBV6-2/TRBV6-3,few,CASSQQGYNSPLHF,TGTGCCAGCAGTCAACAGGGGTATAATTCACCCCTCCACTTT
TRBD1,TRBJ2-1,TRBV29-1,-,CSVERDRGYNEQFF,TGCAGCGTGGAACGGGACAGGGGCTACAATGAGCAGTTCTTC
TRBD1,TRBJ2-5,TRBV15,-,CATSRAAGTGPEETQYF,TGTGCCACCAGCAGAGCTGCCGGGACAGGCCCGGAAGAGACCCAGTACTTC
-,TRBJ2-7,TRBV7-9,-,CASSDISYEQYF,TGTGCCAGCAGCGACATCTCCTACGAGCAGTACTTC
TRBD2,TRBJ2-3,TRBV2,-,CASSEGPAGASTDTQYF,TGTGCCAGCAGTGAAGGCCCAGCGGGGGCTAGCACAGATACGCAGTATTTT
-,TRBJ1-1,TRBV19,-,CASSLRVTSTEAFF,TGTGCCAGTAGTTTAAGGGTGACTAGTACTGAAGCTTTCTTT
TRBD1,TRBJ1-2,TRBV2,-,CASSESQGAYGYTF,TGTGCCAGCAGTGAATCTCAGGGGGCCTATGGCTACACCTTC
TRBD2,TRBJ2-7,TRBV7-3,few,CASSRARLAVRVVYEQYF,TGTGCCAGCAGCCGCGCGCGACTAGCCGTCAGGGTGGTCTACGAGCAGTACTTC
-,TRBJ1-1,TRBV4-3,-,CASSQVSTGPNTEAFF,TGCGCCAGCAGCCAAGTAAGTACGGGTCCGAACACTGAAGCTTTCTTT
-,TRBJ1-4,TRBV4-3,-,CASSPEASPTNEKLFF,TGCGCCAGCAGCCCGGAGGCTAGCCCAACTAATGAAAAACTGTTTTTT
-,TRBJ1-3,TRBV6-6,-,CASSYGNSRSGNTIYF,TGTGCCAGCAGTTACGGTAACAGCCGCTCTGGAAACACCATATATTTT
TRBD1,TRBJ1-2,TRBV19,-,CASRLQGLDGYTF,TGTGCCAGTAGATTACAGGGGTTAGATGGCTACACCTTC
-,TRBJ2-2,TRBV28,-,CASSFRVEGTGELFF,TGTGCCAGCAGTTTTAGGGTGGAGGGCACCGGGGAGCTGTTTTTT
-,TRBJ1-2,TRBV7-8,-,CASSNPRNYGYTF,TGTGCCAGCAGCAACCCCAGGAACTATGGCTACACCTTC
-,TRBJ1-1,TRBV5-1,-,CASSLGGGRTEAFF,TGCGCCAGCAGCCTGGGAGGGGGACGCACTGAAGCTTTCTTT
-,TRBJ2-1,TRBV7-2,-,CASSRGTTPYNEQFF,TGTGCCAGCAGCAGGGGGACTACTCCCTACAATGAGCAGTTCTTC
-,TRBJ1-3,TRBV19,-,CASRPGFVGGDSGNTIYF,TGTGCCAGTAGACCCGGATTCGTCGGGGGAGACTCTGGAAACACCATATATTTT
-,TRBJ2-1,TRBV5-8,-,CASSLSGRQFF,TGTGCCAGCAGCTTATCGGGGAGGCAGTTCTTC
TRBD1,TRBJ2-7,TRBV10-2,few,CASTLTGNSYEQYF,TGCGCCAGCACTCTGACAGGGAACTCCTACGAGCAGTACTTC
TRBD1,TRBJ2-3,TRBV7-2,-,CASSLSGQGVTDTQYF,TGTGCCAGCAGCTTAAGCGGTCAGGGGGTCACAGATACGCAGTATTTT
-,TRBJ1-6,TRBV10-2,few,CASSESTVRGPPLHF,TGCGCCAGCAGTGAGTCAACAGTTAGAGGGCCACCCCTCCACTTT
-,TRBJ1-1,TRBV11-2,-,CASSSAGPGTEAFF,TGTGCCAGCAGCTCGGCGGGGCCCGGCACTGAAGCTTTCTTT
-,TRBJ2-7,TRBV29-1,-,CSARGTSSYEQYF,TGCAGCGCCCGGGGTACAAGCTCCTACGAGCAGTACTTC
TRBD2,TRBJ2-7,TRBV14,-,CASSLSGRAFNEQYF,TGTGCCAGCAGCCTTAGCGGGAGGGCCTTTAACGAGCAGTACTTC
-,TRBJ2-7,TRBV7-8,-,CASSETEISYEQYF,TGTGCCAGCAGCGAAACAGAGATCTCCTACGAGCAGTACTTC
TRBD2,TRBJ2-3,TRBV7-2,-,CASSLRSLAADTQYF,TGTGCCAGCAGCTTAAGGTCGCTAGCGGCAGATACGCAGTATTTT
-,TRBJ2-7,TRBV15,-,CATSRAVTDRDEQYF,TGTGCCACCAGCAGAGCCGTGACAGACCGGGACGAGCAGTACTTC
-,TRBJ2-7,TRBV5-4,few,CASSLASGGSYEQYF,TGTGCCAGCAGCTTGGCCAGCGGAGGCTCCTACGAGCAGTACTTC